These 27 T cell receptor beta chains came from one sample sequenced in a study of T cell responses to AZD1222 COVID-19 vaccine. Measured with immunoSEQ multiplex PCR; TCRdb has only the in-frame clones, and not every one. The table records about 150,000 clones, approximately 91% of them present only once. The sequencing used peripheral blood, collected 28 days after the second AZD1222 dose. The receptors were gathered from an adult who received the AZD1222 COVID-19 vaccine.

The chain couples TRBV30 to TRBJ2-2; unclear D gene. CDR1 GTSNPN and CDR2 SVGIG come from the germline V gene (reference sequence). The V and J ends lost 0 bases and 0 bases respectively, with 5 bases between them. The CDR3 runs to 14 residues. The CDR3: CAWSVGPNTGELFF. CDR3 DNA sequence: TGTGCCTGGAGTGTAGGGCCGAACACCGGGGAGCTGTTTTTT.

V usage is TRBV7-8 and J usage is TRBJ1-2; no reliable D call. This CDR3 contains 13 residues. Germline values: CDR1 SGHVS, CDR2 FQNEAQ. Deletions cut 5 bases from V and 8 bases from J, with 15 bases between. CDR3 sequence (DNA): TGTGCCAGCAGCCGTATCGACTTAGCAGGCTACACCTTC. As protein: CASSRIDLAGYTF.

This chain links TRBV27 with TRBJ2-1, with TRBD2 as a possible D gene (5 bases). V was shortened by 5 bases and J by 2 bases, with 16 bases between the two germline ends. Per germline, CDR1 MNHEY and CDR2 SMNVEV (reference sequence). The CDR3 has 16 residues. DNA for the CDR3: TGTGCCAGCAGTCCCCCCCCAAGCGGAACCTACAATGAGCAGTTCTTC. It codes for CASSPPPSGTYNEQFF.

The chain recombines TRBV12-3 or TRBV12-4 with TRBJ1-5; D is ambiguous. CDR3 length: 12 amino acids. Trimming pared 4 bases from V and 9 bases from J, leaving 10 bases between. The CDR3 protein is CASSSGFAPQHF. CDR3 in DNA: TGTGCCAGCAGTTCCGGCTTCGCGCCCCAGCATTTT.

The chain recombines TRBV12-5 with TRBJ2-1; D is uncertain. The CDR3 consists of 13 residues. V lost 0 bases and J 8 bases, leaving 8 bases between the germline ends. Germline V gives CDR1 LGHNT, CDR2 FRNRAP. The CDR3 region has the DNA TGTGCTAGTGGTTTGGTACTATATGATGAGCAGTTCTTC. Protein: CASGLVLYDEQFF. The full variable domain, in which reference TRBV12-5 and TRBJ2-1 provide the parts outside the CDR3, is DARVTQTPRHKVTEMGQEVTMRCQPILGHNTVFWYRQTMMQGLELLAYFRNRAPLDDSGMPKDRFSAEMPDATLATLKIQPSEPRDSAVYFCASGLVLYDEQFFGPGTRLTVL.

The rearrangement joins TRBV6-1 to TRBJ1-6, with 9 nucleotides matching TRBD1. The trim removed 4 bases at V and 5 bases at J, leaving 6 bases unmatched. CDR3 length: 16 amino acids. Per germline, CDR1 MNHNS and CDR2 SASEGT. CDR3 nucleotide sequence: TGTGCCAGCAGTGCTCGAACAGGGGGCGATAATTCACCCCTCCACTTT. The encoded protein is CASSARTGGDNSPLHF.

The chain links TRBV7-2 to TRBJ2-6; no firm D call. Germline V CDR1 and CDR2: SGHTA, FQGNSA. The CDR3 length is 14 residues. V lost 3 bases and J lost 1, with 4 bases in between. The CDR3 DNA follows: TGTGCCAGCAGCTTGAGTTCTGGGGCCAACGTCCTGACTTTC. It is translated as CASSLSSGANVLTF.

The chain couples TRBV7-2 to TRBJ2-3; no clear D gene. Trimming removed 5 bases from V and 6 bases from J, with 9 bases in between. From germline, CDR1 is SGHTA and CDR2 FQGNSA. CDR3 size: 12 residues. The CDR3 is CASSPFLDTQYF. The CDR3 nucleotides are TGTGCCAGCAGCCCTTTCTTGGATACGCAGTATTTT.

The chain is built from TRBV6-5 and TRBJ1-6, with D perhaps matching TRBD1 (5 bases). V was pared by 8 bases and J by 0 bases, with 11 bases between. The CDR3 is made up of 15 amino acids. Looked up from germline, CDR1 is MNHEY and CDR2 is SVGAGI. The CDR3 region has the DNA TGTGCCAGCGCCGGGGGAAGCTCCTATAATTCACCCCTCCACTTT. Translation: CASAGGSSYNSPLHF.

The rearrangement uses TRBV18 and TRBJ2-5; D is unresolved. Germline V lookup: CDR1 KGHSH, CDR2 LQKENI. There are 14 residues in the CDR3. The V and J ends lost 3 bases and 5 bases respectively, with 13 bases between them. Here the CDR3 reads CASSPSGAGETQYF. The CDR3 DNA reads TGTGCCAGCTCACCGTCGGGCGCCGGGGAGACCCAGTACTTC.

The chain joins TRBV4-1 to TRBJ1-6; D gene uncertain. The germline V and J ends were trimmed by 0 bases and 7 bases, with 13 bases remaining between them. Germline CDR1 MGHRA, CDR2 YSYEKL. The CDR3 has 16 amino acids. CDR3 in amino acids: CASSQDRTLGNSPLHF. CDR3 sequence (DNA): TGCGCCAGCAGCCAAGACAGGACCTTGGGGAATTCACCCCTCCACTTT.

The chain couples TRBV7-9 to TRBJ2-3; D remains ambiguous. Germline CDR1 is SEHNR and CDR2 is FQNEAQ (reference sequence). The CDR3 loop spans 13 amino acids. Deletions cut 8 bases from V and 0 bases from J, with 9 bases between. This chain's CDR3 is CASPRISTDTQYF. CDR3 DNA sequence: TGTGCCAGCCCACGTATCAGCACAGATACGCAGTATTTT.

There are a few counts of this clone. The chain couples TRBV30 to TRBJ2-5; TRBD2 matches at 7 bases. Trimming cost V 0 bases and J 7 bases; bases outside gene matches: 2. The germline gives CDR1 GTSNPN, CDR2 SVGIG (reference sequence). This CDR3 is built from 12 residues. DNA for the CDR3: TGTGCCTGGAGTGTTACGGGAGGGACCCAGTACTTC. Residues: CAWSVTGGTQYF. Full variable domain (outside the CDR3, taken from reference TRBV30 and TRBJ2-5): SQTIHQWPATLVQPVGSPLSLECTVEGTSNPNLYWYRQAAGRGLQLLFYSVGIGQISSEVPQNLSASRPQDRQFILSSKKLLLSDSGFYLCAWSVTGGTQYFGPGTRLLVL.

This clone was counted between two and nine times. The chain has TRBV7-2 and TRBJ2-7; unclear D gene. From germline, CDR1 is SGHTA and CDR2 FQGNSA. The CDR3 runs to 14 residues. V lost 4 bases and J lost 7, with 17 bases in between. The CDR3 DNA reads TGTGCCAGCAGCTCTCGGACCGATGTGGGGGAGCAGTACTTC. It specifies CASSSRTDVGEQYF.

This chain links TRBV30 with TRBJ2-7; maybe TRBD2 (6 bases). The CDR3 length is 14 residues. V was clipped by 3 bases and J by 5 bases, with 17 bases between them. CDR1 GTSNPN and CDR2 SVGIG come from the germline V gene (reference sequence). The CDR3 is CAWSLGRDVNEQYF. The CDR3 region has the DNA TGTGCCTGGAGCCTGGGGCGGGACGTTAACGAGCAGTACTTC. The full variable domain, its missing parts supplied by reference TRBV30 and TRBJ2-7, is SQTIHQWPATLVQPVGSPLSLECTVEGTSNPNLYWYRQAAGRGLQLLFYSVGIGQISSEVPQNLSASRPQDRQFILSSKKLLLSDSGFYLCAWSLGRDVNEQYFGPGTRLTVT.

The chain has TRBV6-1 and TRBJ2-1; D gene uncertain. Trimming removed 3 bases from V and 14 bases from J, with 17 bases in between. Germline lookup yields CDR1 MNHNS and CDR2 SASEGT. The CDR3 spans 13 residues. The CDR3 DNA sequence: TGTGCCAGCAGTGACCTGGTGGTGATCCCGGAGTTCTTC. It translates to CASSDLVVIPEFF.

This clone appeared a single time. The rearrangement uses TRBV5-6 and TRBJ2-6, with D hard to call. Looked up from germline, CDR1 is SGHDT and CDR2 is YYEEEE. The CDR3 runs 15 residues. Trimming took off 5 bases at V and 0 bases at J, with 9 bases between the two ends. CDR3 region: CASRRSISGANVLTF. As DNA, the CDR3 is TGTGCCAGCAGAAGGAGTATCTCTGGGGCCAACGTCCTGACTTTC.

V and J are TRBV12-5 and TRBJ1-2, with D uncertain. The V and J ends lost 6 bases and 2 bases respectively, with 22 bases between them. This CDR3 comprises 17 residues. Germline V lookup: CDR1 LGHNT, CDR2 FRNRAP. CDR3 loop: CASGFRRAGRENYGYTF. For the CDR3, the DNA is TGTGCTAGTGGCTTCCGGCGGGCCGGACGGGAGAACTATGGCTACACCTTC.

In its sample, this clone was seen a few times. The genes are TRBV11-2 and TRBJ2-5; tentative D call: TRBD1 (6 bases). Germline assignment: CDR1 SGHAT and CDR2 FQNNGV. Deletions cut 0 bases from V and 5 bases from J, with 13 bases between. The CDR3 is 15 residues long. The CDR3 nucleotides read TGTGCCAGCAGCTTAGATCACACAGGGATGGAGACCCAGTACTTC. It translates to CASSLDHTGMETQYF.

The CDR3: CASSFRGTVAGELFF. The CDR3 DNA sequence: TGTGCCAGCAGTTTCCGGGGGACAGTGGCCGGGGAGCTGTTTTTT. The J gene is TRBJ2-2, the V gene TRBV6-2 or TRBV6-3, with D tentatively TRBD1 (7 bases). This CDR3 is 15 amino acids long. Trimming took 4 bases from V and 6 from J, leaving 15 bases between them. Germline CDR1 reads MNHEY; CDR2 reads SVGEGT.

This clone was picked up one time. J is TRBJ1-1 and V is TRBV6-5; tentatively, D is TRBD1 (5 bases). Germline V gene lookup returns CDR1 MNHEY and CDR2 SVGAGI. V lost 5 bases and J 4 bases, leaving 14 bases between the germline ends. The CDR3 has 14 residues. As DNA, the CDR3 is TGTGCCAGCAGTAAGGGGCGGGTGGGCACTGAAGCTTTCTTT. As protein: CASSKGRVGTEAFF.

The V call is TRBV3-1 (or the pseudogene TRBV3-2), the J call TRBJ2-2, with a possible D match to TRBD1 (5 bases). Trimming shortened V by 4 bases and J by 4 bases, and 16 bases separated the two germline ends. In germline, CDR1 is LGHDT, CDR2 YNNKEL (reference sequence). The CDR3 has 16 residues. CDR3 sequence reads: CASSPHRQLGTGELFF. The CDR3 DNA sequence: TGTGCCAGCAGCCCCCACCGACAGTTAGGCACCGGGGAGCTGTTTTTT.

The gene calls are TRBV11-3 and TRBJ1-3; maybe TRBD1 (5 bases). With 6 bases removed from V and 0 bases from J, the gap between germline ends came to 15 bases. In germline, CDR1 is SGHNT, CDR2 YENEEA. CDR3 length: 16 residues. CDR3 DNA sequence: TGTGCCAGCAGTGCCTCGTGGGACGGCTCTGGAAACACCATATATTTT. It codes for CASSASWDGSGNTIYF.

V is TRBV6-5 and J is TRBJ2-7, with D possibly matching TRBD2 (5 bases). CDR1 and CDR2 (germline): MNHEY, SVGAGI. V shed 2 bases and J shed 1 base, with 6 bases lying between them. The CDR3 has 13 amino acids. The CDR3 bases are TGTGCCAGCAGTTACCCGGGATCCTACGAGCAGTACTTC. Translation gives CASSYPGSYEQYF.

The chain uses TRBV11-3 and TRBJ1-5; 8 positions agree with TRBD1. In germline, CDR1 is SGHNT, CDR2 YENEEA. V lost 6 bases to trimming and J lost 5 bases; unmatched junction nucleotides: 9. This CDR3 contains 15 residues. DNA for the CDR3: TGTGCCAGCAGGTATCAGGGGGCCTGGCATCAGCCCCAGCATTTT. Its translation is CASRYQGAWHQPQHF. The variable domain in full, completed from reference TRBV11-3 and TRBJ1-5, reads EAGVVQSPRYKIIEKKQPVAFWCNPISGHNTLYWYLQNLGQGPELLIRYENEEAVDDSQLPKDRFSAERLKGVDSTLKIQPAELGDSAVYLCASRYQGAWHQPQHFGDGTRLSIL.

The V gene is TRBV6-5, the J gene TRBJ2-7; D is possibly TRBD1 or TRBD2 (5 bases each). V dropped 2 bases and J dropped 2 bases, with 10 bases sitting between them. The germline gives CDR1 MNHEY, CDR2 SVGAGI. The CDR3 has 14 residues. The CDR3 loop reads CASSYMGPPYEQYF. The CDR3 DNA is TGTGCCAGCAGTTACATGGGACCTCCCTACGAGCAGTACTTC.

The rearrangement uses TRBV7-6 and TRBJ2-4; no definite D call. CDR1 is SGHVS and CDR2 is FNYEAQ in the germline V gene. This CDR3 region has 15 residues. The V end lost 2 bases, the J end lost 0 bases, and 8 bases lay between the germline ends. CDR3 in DNA: TGTGCCAGCAGCTTACGGGTGGGAGCCAAAAACATTCAGTACTTC. This translates into CASSLRVGAKNIQYF.